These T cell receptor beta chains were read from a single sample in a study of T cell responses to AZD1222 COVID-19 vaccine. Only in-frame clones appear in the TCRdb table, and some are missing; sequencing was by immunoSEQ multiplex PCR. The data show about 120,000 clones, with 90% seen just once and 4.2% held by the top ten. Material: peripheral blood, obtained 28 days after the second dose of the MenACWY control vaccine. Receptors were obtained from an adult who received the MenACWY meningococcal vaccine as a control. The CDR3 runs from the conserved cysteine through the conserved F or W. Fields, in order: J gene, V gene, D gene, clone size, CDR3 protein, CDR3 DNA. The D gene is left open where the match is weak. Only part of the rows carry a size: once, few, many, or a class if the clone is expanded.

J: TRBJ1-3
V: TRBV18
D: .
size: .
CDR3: CASSPLPQDDGNTIYF
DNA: TGTGCCAGCTCACCACTTCCCCAGGACGATGGAAACACCATATATTTT

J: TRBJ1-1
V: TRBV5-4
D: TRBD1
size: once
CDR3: CASSGFHAGTVMNTEAFF
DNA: TGTGCCAGCAGCGGATTTCACGCCGGGACAGTGATGAACACTGAAGCTTTCTTT

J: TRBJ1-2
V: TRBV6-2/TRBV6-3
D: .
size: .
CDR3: CASSYPLVRKGSYGYTF
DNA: TGTGCCAGCAGTTACCCCCTAGTCCGGAAAGGGAGCTATGGCTACACCTTC

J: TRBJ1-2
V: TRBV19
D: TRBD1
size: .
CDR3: CASSMDRSDGYTF
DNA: TGTGCCAGTAGTATGGACAGGTCTGATGGCTACACCTTC

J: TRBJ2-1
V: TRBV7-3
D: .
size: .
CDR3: CASSLTQGPFNEQFF
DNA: TGTGCCAGCAGCTTAACCCAGGGACCCTTCAATGAGCAGTTCTTC

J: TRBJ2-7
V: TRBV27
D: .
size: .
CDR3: CASSFRGSSYEQYF
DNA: TGTGCCAGCAGTTTCCGCGGTAGCTCCTACGAGCAGTACTTC

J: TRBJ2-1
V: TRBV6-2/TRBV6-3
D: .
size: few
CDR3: CASSPKNEQFF
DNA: TGTGCCAGCAGTCCCAAGAATGAGCAGTTCTTC

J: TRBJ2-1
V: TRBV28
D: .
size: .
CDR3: CASSQIRRAAGFGSSYNEQFF
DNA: TGTGCCAGCAGTCAAATTCGAAGGGCTGCAGGGTTCGGAAGCTCCTACAATGAGCAGTTCTTC

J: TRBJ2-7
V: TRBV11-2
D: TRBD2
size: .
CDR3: CASSSLGGRSSYEQYF
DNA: TGTGCCAGCAGCTCCCTGGGGGGGAGAAGCTCCTACGAGCAGTACTTC

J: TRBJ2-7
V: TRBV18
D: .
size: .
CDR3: CASSPGFQTYEQYF
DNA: TGTGCCAGCTCACCAGGGTTCCAAACCTACGAGCAGTACTTC

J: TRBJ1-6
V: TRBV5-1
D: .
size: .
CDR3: CASRPQAGSYNSPLHF
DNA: TGCGCCAGCCGCCCCCAAGCAGGCTCCTATAATTCACCCCTCCACTTT

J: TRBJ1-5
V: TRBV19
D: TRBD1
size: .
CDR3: CASKDRGSQPQHF
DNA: TGTGCCAGTAAGGACAGGGGGTCTCAGCCCCAGCATTTT

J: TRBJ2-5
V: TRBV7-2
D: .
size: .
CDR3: CASSLGFRGTQYF
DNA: TGTGCCAGCAGCTTAGGTTTTAGGGGGACCCAGTACTTC

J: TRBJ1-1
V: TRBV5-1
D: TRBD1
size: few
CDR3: CASSLAGTGFTEAFF
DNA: TGCGCCAGCAGCTTGGCCGGGACAGGCTTCACTGAAGCTTTCTTT

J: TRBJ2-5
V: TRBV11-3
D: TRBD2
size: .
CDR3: CASSLGGRETQYF
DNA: TGTGCCAGCAGCTTAGGCGGGAGAGAGACCCAGTACTTC

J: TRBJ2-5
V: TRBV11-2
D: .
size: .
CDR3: CASSPRQGRGETQYF
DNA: TGTGCCAGCAGCCCGCGACAGGGGAGGGGAGAGACCCAGTACTTC

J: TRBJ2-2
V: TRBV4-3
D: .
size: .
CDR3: CASSQERVGELFF
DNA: TGCGCCAGCAGCCAAGAGAGGGTCGGGGAGCTGTTTTTT

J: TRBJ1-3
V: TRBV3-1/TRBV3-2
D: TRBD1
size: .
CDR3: CASSQAPDRVAGNTIYF
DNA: TGTGCCAGCAGCCAAGCACCCGACAGGGTTGCTGGAAACACCATATATTTT

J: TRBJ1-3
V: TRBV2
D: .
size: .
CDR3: CASGLWASGNTIYF
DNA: TGTGCCAGCGGACTGTGGGCCTCTGGAAACACCATATATTTT

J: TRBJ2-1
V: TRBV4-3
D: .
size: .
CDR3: CASSQDTPRTASSYNEQFF
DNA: TGCGCCAGCAGCCAAGATACCCCTCGGACAGCTAGCTCCTACAATGAGCAGTTCTTC

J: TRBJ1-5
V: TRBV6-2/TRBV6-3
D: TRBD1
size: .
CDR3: CASSYSLPGQGINQPQHF
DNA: TGTGCCAGCAGTTACTCCCTACCGGGACAGGGTATAAATCAGCCCCAGCATTTT

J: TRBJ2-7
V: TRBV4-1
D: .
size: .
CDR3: CASSPGGVSSYEQYF
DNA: TGCGCCAGCAGCCCCGGGGGAGTTAGCTCCTACGAGCAGTACTTC

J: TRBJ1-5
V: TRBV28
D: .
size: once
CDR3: CASSSWFRTVSNQPQHF
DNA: TGTGCCAGCAGTTCCTGGTTCAGGACGGTGAGCAATCAGCCCCAGCATTTT

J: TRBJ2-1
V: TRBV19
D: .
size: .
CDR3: CASSIYTLPYNEQFF
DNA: TGTGCCAGTAGTATCTACACCTTACCCTACAATGAGCAGTTCTTC

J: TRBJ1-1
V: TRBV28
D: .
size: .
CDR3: CASSLFALKVNTEAFF
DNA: TGTGCCAGCAGTTTATTTGCTCTCAAGGTAAACACTGAAGCTTTCTTT

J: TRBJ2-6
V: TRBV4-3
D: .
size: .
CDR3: CASSQGSSGANVLTF
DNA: TGCGCCAGCAGCCAAGGTAGCTCTGGGGCCAACGTCCTGACTTTC

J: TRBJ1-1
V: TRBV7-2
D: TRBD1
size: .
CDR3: CASSLTQGVYIGGTEAFF
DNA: TGTGCCAGCAGCTTAACTCAGGGGGTCTATATCGGCGGCACTGAAGCTTTCTTT

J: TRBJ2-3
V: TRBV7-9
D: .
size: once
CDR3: CASSPTDGVETQYF
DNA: TGTGCCAGCAGCCCAACCGACGGAGTAGAGACGCAGTATTTT

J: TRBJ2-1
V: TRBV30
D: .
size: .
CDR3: CAWRQNNEQFF
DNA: TGTGCCTGGAGGCAAAACAATGAGCAGTTCTTC

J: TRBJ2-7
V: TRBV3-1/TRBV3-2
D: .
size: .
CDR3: CASSQSPLGSEQYF
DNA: TGTGCCAGCAGCCAAAGCCCGTTAGGTTCCGAGCAGTACTTC

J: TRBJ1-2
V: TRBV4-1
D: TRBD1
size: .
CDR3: CASRPGQTNYGYTF
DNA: TGCGCCAGCAGACCGGGACAGACTAACTATGGCTACACCTTC

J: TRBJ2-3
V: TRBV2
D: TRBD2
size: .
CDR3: CASEGSGGARRDTQYF
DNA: TGTGCCTCGGAGGGTAGCGGGGGGGCGCGGAGAGATACGCAGTATTTT

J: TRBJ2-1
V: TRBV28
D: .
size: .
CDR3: CASSQRMAPYNEQFF
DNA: TGTGCCAGCAGCCAACGGATGGCCCCCTACAATGAGCAGTTCTTC

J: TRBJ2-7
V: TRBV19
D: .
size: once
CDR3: CASSILGGAEQYF
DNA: TGTGCCAGTAGTATATTGGGAGGTGCCGAGCAGTACTTC

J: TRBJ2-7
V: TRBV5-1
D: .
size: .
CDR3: CASSFNRYEQYF
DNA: TGCGCCAGCAGCTTTAATAGGTACGAGCAGTACTTC

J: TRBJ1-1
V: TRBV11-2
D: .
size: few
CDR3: CASSWAAGITEAFF
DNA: TGTGCCAGCAGCTGGGCCGCTGGGATTACTGAAGCTTTCTTT

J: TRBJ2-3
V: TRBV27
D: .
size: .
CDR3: CASSLYPNTDTQYF
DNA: TGTGCCAGCAGTTTATACCCTAACACAGATACGCAGTATTTT

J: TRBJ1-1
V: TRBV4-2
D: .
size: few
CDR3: CASSPQRGEAFF
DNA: TGTGCCAGCAGCCCACAGAGGGGTGAAGCTTTCTTT

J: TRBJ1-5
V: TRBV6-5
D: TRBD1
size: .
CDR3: CASSSGTGKGQPQHF
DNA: TGTGCCAGCAGTTCAGGGACAGGGAAAGGCCAGCCCCAGCATTTT

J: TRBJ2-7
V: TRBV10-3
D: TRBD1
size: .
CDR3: CAISDSPNNRGYEQYF
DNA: TGTGCCATCAGTGACAGCCCAAATAACAGGGGATACGAGCAGTACTTC

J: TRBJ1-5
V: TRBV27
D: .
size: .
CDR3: CASSLGTTNQPQHF
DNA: TGTGCCAGCAGTTTAGGGACAACCAATCAGCCCCAGCATTTT

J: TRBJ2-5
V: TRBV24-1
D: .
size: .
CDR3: CATSDSSEYQETQYF
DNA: TGTGCCACCAGTGACTCAAGCGAGTACCAAGAGACCCAGTACTTC

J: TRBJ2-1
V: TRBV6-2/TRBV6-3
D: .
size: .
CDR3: CASSYLGPDKGSYNEQFF
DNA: TGTGCCAGCAGTTATCTTGGGCCTGACAAGGGCTCCTACAATGAGCAGTTCTTC

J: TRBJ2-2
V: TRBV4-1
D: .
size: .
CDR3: CASSQDASYTGELFF
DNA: TGCGCCAGCAGCCAAGATGCCAGTTACACCGGGGAGCTGTTTTTT

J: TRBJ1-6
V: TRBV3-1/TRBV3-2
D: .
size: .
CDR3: CASSQDRREPNSPLHF
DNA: TGTGCCAGCAGCCAAGATCGCCGGGAACCCAATTCACCCCTCCACTTT

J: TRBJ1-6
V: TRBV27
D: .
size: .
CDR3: CASSLRGFNSPLHF
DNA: TGTGCCAGCAGTTTGAGGGGATTTAATTCACCCCTCCACTTT

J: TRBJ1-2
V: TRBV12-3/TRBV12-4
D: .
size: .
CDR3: CASSFAGAYGYTF
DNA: TGTGCCAGCAGTTTCGCAGGGGCCTATGGCTACACCTTC

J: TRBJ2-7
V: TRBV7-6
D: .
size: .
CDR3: CASSFSRITGGTSSYEQYF
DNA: TGTGCCAGCAGCTTCTCACGCATAACAGGCGGGACGAGCTCCTACGAGCAGTACTTC

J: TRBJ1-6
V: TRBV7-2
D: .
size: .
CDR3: CASSPRQTNSPLHF
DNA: TGTGCCAGCAGCCCTCGACAGACTAATTCACCCCTCCACTTT

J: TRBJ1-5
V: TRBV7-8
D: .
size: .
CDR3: CASSLYPAGLINQPQHF
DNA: TGTGCCAGCAGCTTATATCCGGCCGGACTGATTAATCAGCCCCAGCATTTT

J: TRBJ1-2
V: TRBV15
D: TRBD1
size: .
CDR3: CATSRDRQTGTYGYTF
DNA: TGTGCCACCAGCAGAGATCGTCAGACAGGGACTTATGGCTACACCTTC

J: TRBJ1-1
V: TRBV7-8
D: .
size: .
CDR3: CASRAGFTEAFF
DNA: TGTGCCAGCAGAGCAGGGTTCACTGAAGCTTTCTTT

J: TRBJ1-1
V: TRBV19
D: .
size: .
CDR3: CASSTYQGEAFF
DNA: TGTGCCAGTAGTACGTACCAGGGCGAAGCTTTCTTT

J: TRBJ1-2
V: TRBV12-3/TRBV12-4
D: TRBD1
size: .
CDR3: CASTHRGLYGYTF
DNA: TGTGCCAGCACTCACAGGGGTCTCTATGGCTACACCTTC

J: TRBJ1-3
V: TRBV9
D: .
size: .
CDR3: CASSLGGGNTIYF
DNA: TGTGCCAGCAGCCTTGGTGGGGGAAACACCATATATTTT

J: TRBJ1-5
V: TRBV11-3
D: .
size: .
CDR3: CASSRPKDYSNQPQHF
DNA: TGTGCCAGCAGCCGTCCAAAAGATTATAGCAATCAGCCCCAGCATTTT